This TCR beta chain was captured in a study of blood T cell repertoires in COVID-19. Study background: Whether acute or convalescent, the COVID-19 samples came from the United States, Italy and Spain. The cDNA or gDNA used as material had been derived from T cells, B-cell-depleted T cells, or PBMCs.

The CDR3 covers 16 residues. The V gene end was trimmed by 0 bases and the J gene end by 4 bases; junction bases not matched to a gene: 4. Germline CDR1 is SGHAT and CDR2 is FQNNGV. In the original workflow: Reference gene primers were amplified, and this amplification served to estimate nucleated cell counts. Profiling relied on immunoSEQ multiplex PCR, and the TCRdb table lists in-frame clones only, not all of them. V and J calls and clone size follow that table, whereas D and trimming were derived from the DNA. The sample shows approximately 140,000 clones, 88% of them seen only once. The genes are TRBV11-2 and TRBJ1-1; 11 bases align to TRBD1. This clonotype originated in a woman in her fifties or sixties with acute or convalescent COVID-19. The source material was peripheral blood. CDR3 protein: CASSLEFGTGGTEAFF. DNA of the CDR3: TGTGCCAGCAGCTTAGAGTTCGGGACAGGGGGCACTGAAGCTTTCTTT.